This entry concerns a single T cell receptor (beta chain). Antigen: not known. Genomic DNA belonging to each subset was distributed in equal measure over several immunoSEQ plates. Method: immunoSEQ multiplex PCR; TCRdb's copy keeps in-frame clones and lacks some. The sample lists about 460,000 clones; around 77% were seen once. Donors comprised only Caucasian adults living in Nashville, Tennessee. The source of the sample is a study of shared clonotypes between healthy human individuals. The CDR3 totals 14 residues. Germline lookup yields CDR1 LNHDA and CDR2 SQIVND (reference sequence). Trimming at V came to 6 bases and at J to 0 bases, leaving 4 bases not matched to a gene. Overall study results and limits: Clonotype sharing levels among donors were expected to vary with sequencing depth.

The specimen was PBMCs. The chain has TRBV19 and TRBJ2-7; 8 positions agree with TRBD2. The clonotype originates from a woman between 40 and 55 years old in good health. Some clones in this sample may be carry-over from other donors' samples. The DNA of the CDR3 is TGTGCCAGTAGCGCCGGGACTAGCTCCTACGAGCAGTACTTC. Translated: CASSAGTSSYEQYF.